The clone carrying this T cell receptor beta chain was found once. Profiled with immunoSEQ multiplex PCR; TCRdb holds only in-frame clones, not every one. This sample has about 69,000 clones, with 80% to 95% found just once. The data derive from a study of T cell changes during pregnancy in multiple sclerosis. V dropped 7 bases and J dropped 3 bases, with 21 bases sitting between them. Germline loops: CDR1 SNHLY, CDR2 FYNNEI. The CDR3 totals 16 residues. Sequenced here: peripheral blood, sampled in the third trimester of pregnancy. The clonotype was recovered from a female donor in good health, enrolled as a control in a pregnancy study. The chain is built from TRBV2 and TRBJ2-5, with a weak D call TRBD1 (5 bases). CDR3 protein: CASTRMVWGPEETQYF. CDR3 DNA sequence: TGTGCCAGCACTCGGATGGTATGGGGCCCAGAAGAGACCCAGTACTTC.